This T cell receptor beta chain was found in a study of CD8+CD57+ T cells in acquired aplastic anemia. About the research overall: Yields of DNA that came from sorted CD4+ and CD8+ cells averaged about 3.3 ug. An average of about 11 million reads for CD4+ cells was obtained from healthy donors. The study's findings and limits: Significance was not reached for CD8+ Simpson's diversity between patients and controls. Roughly 30 CD8+ CDR3 sequences occurred in both the patients and the controls.

On this clonotype: The antigen is undetermined.

Investigators profiled TCR beta VDJ and CDR3 from genomic DNA template. MiXCR, applied by TCRdb to the reads, yields one record per CDR3 protein. The sample lists around 190,000 distinct CDR3 sequences; less than 65% were seen once. The germline CDR1 and CDR2 sequences are LNHDA and SQIVND (reference sequence). The CDR3 totals 14 residues. V dropped 1 base and J dropped 8 bases, with 11 bases sitting between them. The TCR comes from a human donor in good health, serving as a control. The J gene is TRBJ1-4, the V gene TRBV19, with D possibly matching TRBD1 (5 bases). The specimen was sorted CD4+, CD8+, or CD8+CD57+ T cells (not recorded which) from PBMCs. The chain's CDR3 is CASSIGGEGEKLFF. The CDR3 DNA follows: TGTGCCAGTAGTATAGGGGGGGAAGGCGAAAAACTGTTTTTT.